This T cell receptor (beta chain) derives from a study of blood T cells in healthy people across ages. This clonotype was detected only a few times. Its antigen is as yet unknown. Study-level findings and limits: TCR beta diversity was tightly associated with the proportion of naive T cells.

Trimming shortened V by 2 bases and J by 2 bases, and 7 bases separated the two germline ends. This CDR3 comprises 12 residues. The germline CDR1 and CDR2 sequences are DFQATT and SNEGSKA (reference sequence). Next came a second PCR, run for roughly 7 to 12 cycles, which used a sample-barcoded 5' primer along with a J-beta primer mix. A 12-random-nucleotide template-switch adaptor tagged each cDNA molecule. TCRdb used MiXCR to reprocess the 5' RACE reads, holding one entry per CDR3 protein. The sample consists of some 850,000 distinct CDR3 sequences, about 26% of them appearing once. The sample was also reused in another study, on T cells of mothers and their children. From that study: Material was donated by three healthy Caucasian mothers and their six children. The search for persistent microchimeric T cell clones detected none.

The chain recombines TRBV20-1 with TRBJ2-7, with D uncertain. The origin of this receptor is a boy between 10 and 17 years old in good health. Sequencing was performed on blood. CDR3 residues: CSARKGAYEQYF. As DNA, the CDR3 is TGCAGTGCTAGAAAGGGTGCCTACGAGCAGTACTTC.